This entry lists 23 T cell receptor beta chains sequenced from one sample in a study of vaccination effects on CD4 cells after COVID-19. For these receptors, no antigen is known. Sequencing was preceded by expansion of antigen-specific CD4+ T cells with viral peptide pools in the ViraFEST assay. The authors isolated CD4+ T cells after about eleven days of culture. Vaccination of participants consisted of two doses of either the BNT162b2 or mRNA-1273 vaccine. Sequenced by immunoSEQ multiplex PCR; TCRdb stores in-frame clones only, minus some. Of about 66,000 clones detected, 76% appear once; the ten largest clones hold around 0.94%. The sequencing here drew on CD4+ T cells from PBMCs cultured with HCoV-OC43 spike peptides, taken after COVID-19 vaccination. Subset described: HCoV-OC43 spike overlapping peptide pool stimulation. The receptors were sampled from a human donor who received a COVID-19 vaccine.

In its sample, this clone was seen a few times. The chain employs TRBV2 and TRBJ2-1; 8 positions agree with TRBD2. The length of the CDR3 is 12 residues. Germline V gene lookup returns CDR1 SNHLY and CDR2 FYNNEI. The trim removed 1 base at V and 14 bases at J, leaving 4 bases unmatched. The CDR3 region has the DNA TGTGCCAGCAGTGAAGGAACTAGCGGAGAGTTCTTC. As protein: CASSEGTSGEFF.

The rearrangement joins TRBV25-1 to TRBJ2-5; TRBD1 or TRBD2 may be the D gene (5 bases each). Looked up from germline, CDR1 is MGHDK and CDR2 is SYGVNS. The ends were cut back, 3 bases at V and 1 base at J, with 9 bases in the middle. The CDR3 contains 14 residues. CDR3 DNA: TGTGCCAGCAGTGATCGGGGCAGCCAAGAGACCCAGTACTTC. Its protein product is CASSDRGSQETQYF.

The genes are TRBV14 and TRBJ2-2; no definite D call. The CDR3 is 16 amino acids. From germline, CDR1 is SGHDN and CDR2 FVKESK. V was shortened by 4 bases and J by 6 bases, with 18 bases between the two germline ends. CDR3 sequence: CASSPSRVPRPGELFF. Written as DNA, the CDR3 is TGTGCCAGCAGCCCGTCCCGGGTCCCCCGGCCCGGGGAGCTGTTTTTT.

This clone was recorded only once. The gene calls are TRBV3-1 (or the pseudogene TRBV3-2) and TRBJ2-2; a weak D match, TRBD1 (5 bases). Germline V gene sequence: CDR1 LGHDT, CDR2 YNNKEL (reference sequence). The CDR3 consists of 14 residues. Trimming took off 0 bases at V and 5 bases at J, with 7 bases between the two ends. In DNA, the CDR3 is TGTGCCAGCAGCCAAGACAGGGTTACCGGGGAGCTGTTTTTT. As protein: CASSQDRVTGELFF.

The gene calls are TRBV6-1 and TRBJ2-7; 9 nucleotides match TRBD1. The ends lost 3 bases at V and 3 bases at J; junction bases unmatched: 9. The CDR3 loop spans 16 amino acids. Germline V CDR1 and CDR2: MNHNS, SASEGT. Here the CDR3 reads CASSEPGQGTFYEQYV. Here the CDR3 DNA reads TGTGCCAGCAGTGAGCCGGGACAGGGAACCTTCTACGAGCAGTACGTC.

The rearrangement uses TRBV19 and TRBJ2-2, with D maybe TRBD2 (6 bases). The CDR3 sequence is 14 residues long. The ends were cut back, 8 bases at V and 4 bases at J, with 14 bases in the middle. From germline, CDR1 is LNHDA and CDR2 SQIVND (reference sequence). CDR3 amino acids: CASVSGGSTGELFF. Here the CDR3 DNA reads TGTGCCAGTGTCAGCGGAGGGTCCACCGGGGAGCTGTTTTTT.

V and J are TRBV28 and TRBJ2-6; the D is unclear. The CDR3 has 15 amino acids. V shed 5 bases and J shed 0 bases, with 8 bases lying between them. Germline lookup yields CDR1 MDHEN and CDR2 SYDVKM. The CDR3 spells CASSPRHSGANVLTF. DNA of the CDR3: TGTGCCAGCAGTCCCCGGCACTCTGGGGCCAACGTCCTGACTTTC.

V and J are TRBV4-3 and TRBJ2-1; tentatively, D is TRBD2 (6 bases). The V gene lost 0 bases and the J gene lost 11 bases, with 11 bases spanning the gap. Germline loops: CDR1 LGHNA, CDR2 YSLEER. CDR3 length: 13 residues. As DNA, the CDR3 is TGCGCCAGCAGCCAAGAAGGTGGGGGGAAGCAGTTCTTC. Translating it yields CASSQEGGGKQFF.

The CDR3 DNA is TGTGCCAGCAGCCGGGAGTTAAGCAATGAAAAACTGTTTTTT. This sequence encodes CASSRELSNEKLFF. The rearrangement uses TRBV6-6 and TRBJ1-4; the D is unclear. V shed 6 bases and J shed 5 bases, with 13 bases lying between them. CDR1 is MNHNY, CDR2 SVGAGI, per germline (reference sequence). This CDR3 is built from 14 residues.

This chain links TRBV5-1 with TRBJ2-5; 9 bases line up with TRBD1. Germline V gives CDR1 SGHRS, CDR2 YFSETQ. The V and J ends lost 4 bases and 2 bases, in that order; junction bases with no gene match: 3. This CDR3 has 14 amino acids. The CDR3 loop is CASSQGTGQETQYF. In DNA form, the CDR3 reads TGCGCCAGCAGCCAAGGGACAGGGCAAGAGACCCAGTACTTC.

The chain recombines TRBV24-1 with TRBJ2-1; D is possibly TRBD2 (5 bases). Germline V gene data show CDR1 as KGHDR and CDR2 as SFDVKD. The CDR3 spans 13 residues. Deletions cut 4 bases from V and 9 bases from J, with 12 bases between. For the CDR3, the DNA is TGTGCCACCAGTGACCAGGACGCGGGTGAGCAGTTCTTC. Translation gives CATSDQDAGEQFF.

This sequence joins TRBV6-5 and TRBJ1-1; TRBD1 is a possible D gene (5 bases). V was pared by 4 bases and J by 5 bases, with 14 bases between. This CDR3 is 14 amino acids long. Germline V gives CDR1 MNHEY, CDR2 SVGAGI. The CDR3 loop is CASSFTRVVTEAFF. The CDR3 nucleotides are TGTGCCAGCAGTTTCACCAGGGTGGTGACTGAAGCTTTCTTT.

Comment on this clone: Other nucleotide sequences from this sample produce the same CDR3. V and J are TRBV24-1 and TRBJ1-1; 10 nucleotides match TRBD1. V lost 4 bases to trimming and J lost 5 bases; unmatched junction nucleotides: 6. In germline, CDR1 is KGHDR, CDR2 SFDVKD. The CDR3 extends over 15 amino acids. The CDR3 sequence: CATSDPRTGGTEAFF. CDR3 sequence (DNA): TGTGCCACCAGTGACCCTCGGACAGGGGGAACTGAAGCTTTCTTT.

This clone showed up just once. The chain uses TRBV12-3 or TRBV12-4 and TRBJ2-2; no clear D. This CDR3 is built from 12 residues. Trimming left V 6 bases short and J 2 bases short, with 4 bases between. CDR3 region: CASRVNTGELFF. In DNA form, the CDR3 reads TGTGCCAGCAGGGTCAACACCGGGGAGCTGTTTTTT.

This clone appeared a few times. The J gene is TRBJ1-1, the V gene TRBV4-1, with D hard to call. The CDR3 covers 12 residues. Germline CDR1 reads MGHRA; CDR2 reads YSYEKL. V was cut by 0 bases and J by 11 bases, with 10 bases left in between. In DNA form, the CDR3 reads TGCGCCAGCAGCCAAGATTTGGGTATGGCTTTCTTT. As protein: CASSQDLGMAFF.

V and J are TRBV3-1 (or the pseudogene TRBV3-2) and TRBJ1-4; D might be TRBD1 (6 bases). Trimming removed 6 bases from V and 0 bases from J, with 11 bases in between. This CDR3 has 15 residues. Germline values: CDR1 LGHDT, CDR2 YNNKEL (reference sequence). The DNA for the CDR3 is TGTGCCAGCAGTTCCCAGGGGACAACTAATGAAAAACTGTTTTTT. Translating gives CASSSQGTTNEKLFF.

V is TRBV20-1 and J is TRBJ2-7, with TRBD1 matching over 8 bases. Losses at the gene ends were 3 bases for V and 3 bases for J; bases not matched to a gene: 1. The CDR3 loop spans 12 amino acids. Germline lookup yields CDR1 DFQATT and CDR2 SNEGSKA (reference sequence). CDR3 DNA sequence: TGCAGTGCTAGTACAGGGGGCTACGAGCAGTACGTC. Residues: CSASTGGYEQYV.

The chain has TRBV5-1 and TRBJ2-2; 10 bases map to TRBD1. Germline loops: CDR1 SGHRS, CDR2 YFSETQ. The CDR3 consists of 18 residues. V dropped 4 bases and J dropped 1; count of bases not matched to a gene: 10. CDR3 sequence reads: CASSVQSRDRGNTGELFF. The CDR3 DNA reads TGCGCCAGCAGCGTACAGAGCCGGGACAGGGGGAACACCGGGGAGCTGTTTTTT.

CDR3 bases: TGTGCCAGCAGTGAATACAGGGAGAACACTGAAGCTTTCTTT. This encodes CASSEYRENTEAFF. The chain employs TRBV6-1 and TRBJ1-1; D perhaps matches TRBD1 (6 bases). Looked up from germline, CDR1 is MNHNS and CDR2 is SASEGT. Trimming left V 2 bases short and J 1 base short, with 8 bases between. This CDR3 comprises 14 residues.

This clone was detected a few times. The chain links TRBV7-2 to TRBJ1-6; D is uncertain. From germline, CDR1 is SGHTA and CDR2 FQGNSA. The CDR3 sequence is 15 residues long. The V end lost 1 base, the J end lost 6 bases, and 10 bases lay between the germline ends. The CDR3 region is CASSLEGTSNSPLHF. The CDR3 DNA is TGTGCCAGCAGCTTAGAGGGTACCAGTAATTCACCCCTCCACTTT.

The gene calls are TRBV2 and TRBJ2-1; the match to TRBD2 covers 11 bases. This CDR3 comprises 15 residues. Losses at the gene ends were 2 bases for V and 5 bases for J; bases not matched to a gene: 2. Germline V gives CDR1 SNHLY, CDR2 FYNNEI. CDR3 nucleotides: TGTGCCAGCAGTGAAAGACTAGCGGGGAACAATGAGCAGTTCTTC. Translated, it gives CASSERLAGNNEQFF.

V and J are TRBV20-1 and TRBJ2-1; D is unclear. Looked up from germline, CDR1 is DFQATT and CDR2 is SNEGSKA (reference sequence). V was trimmed by 7 bases and J by 10 bases, leaving 11 bases between them. This CDR3 has 10 amino acids. The CDR3 here is CSGSDREQFF. The DNA for the CDR3 is TGCAGTGGGTCTGACCGGGAGCAGTTCTTC.

The rearrangement joins TRBV5-6 to TRBJ1-3; D gene ambiguous. This CDR3 has 14 residues. V was clipped by 1 base and J by 1 base, with 6 bases between them. CDR1 SGHDT and CDR2 YYEEEE come from the germline V gene. CDR3 coding DNA: TGTGCCAGCAGCTTGTCCTATTCTGGAAACACCATATATTTT. It translates to CASSLSYSGNTIYF.